These 30 T cell receptor beta chains were sequenced from one sample in a study of blood T cell repertoires in COVID-19. Assay used: immunoSEQ multiplex PCR; TCRdb lists only in-frame clones, some missing. The table records tens of thousands of clones, roughly 85% of them present only once. Specimen: peripheral blood. The receptors stem from a human donor in a cohort sampled during active COVID-19.

The rearrangement joins TRBV9 to TRBJ1-2; D may be TRBD1 (6 bases). Germline CDR1 and CDR2: SGDLS and YYNGEE. Between the trimmed V and J ends, which lost 2 bases and 4 bases, there was a span of 12 bases. This CDR3 region has 14 residues. CDR3 in DNA: TGTGCCAGCAGCGTTCCAGGACAGTTCTATGGCTACACCTTC. It codes for CASSVPGQFYGYTF.

The chain has TRBV5-6 and TRBJ2-7; D is possibly TRBD1 (6 bases). V dropped 4 bases and J dropped 1 base, with 15 bases sitting between them. CDR1 is SGHDT and CDR2 is YYEEEE in the germline V gene. There are 15 residues in the CDR3. This CDR3 reads CASSRAGTFSYEQYF. CDR3 coding DNA: TGTGCCAGCAGCCGCGCCGGGACATTTTCCTACGAGCAGTACTTC.

The DNA of the CDR3 is TGTGCCAGCTCAAGACAGGGGGGGTTGGATGAGCAGTTCTTC. This codes for CASSRQGGLDEQFF. V and J are TRBV18 and TRBJ2-1; TRBD1 matches at 9 bases. Trimming took 5 bases from V and 8 from J; bases not matched to a gene: 7. CDR3 length equals 14 residues. Germline assignment: CDR1 KGHSH and CDR2 LQKENI.

This chain links TRBV6-5 with TRBJ1-6; no reliable D call. CDR3 length equals 16 residues. V dropped 0 bases and J dropped 4 bases, with 10 bases sitting between them. Germline V gene lookup returns CDR1 MNHEY and CDR2 SVGAGI. CDR3 protein: CASSYSVQPYNSPLHF. In nucleotides, the CDR3 is TGTGCCAGCAGTTACTCGGTACAGCCGTATAATTCACCCCTCCACTTT.

This chain connects TRBV12-5 to TRBJ2-7; 7 nucleotides line up with TRBD1. V lost 1 base and J lost 5; bases outside the gene matches: 2. Looked up from germline, CDR1 is LGHNT and CDR2 is FRNRAP. The CDR3 consists of 13 residues. CDR3 residues: CASGLADRNEQYF. The CDR3 DNA sequence: TGTGCTAGTGGTTTGGCGGACAGGAACGAGCAGTACTTC.

The rearrangement links TRBV5-5 to TRBJ2-7, with TRBD2 matching over 10 bases. J lost 0 bases, V lost 4 bases, and 4 bases had no gene match. This CDR3 contains 15 residues. Per the germline V gene, CDR1 is SGHKS and CDR2 is YYEKEE (reference sequence). The CDR3 DNA reads TGTGCCAGCAGCCGAACTAGCGGGGACTCCTACGAGCAGTACTTC. It yields the protein CASSRTSGDSYEQYF.

The chain links TRBV5-1 to TRBJ2-7; 11 bases match TRBD1. The CDR3 covers 15 residues. V gave up 4 bases and J gave up 6 bases; unmatched junction bases: 9. Looked up from germline, CDR1 is SGHRS and CDR2 is YFSETQ. DNA of the CDR3: TGCGCCAGCAGCAGAGATCCGGGACAGGGGGGCGAGCAGTACTTC. Its translation is CASSRDPGQGGEQYF.

The chain recombines TRBV19 with TRBJ2-7; D perhaps matches TRBD1 (6 bases). Germline-derived CDR1 and CDR2 are LNHDA and SQIVND (reference sequence). V was trimmed by 8 bases and J by 3 bases, leaving 14 bases between them. CDR3 length: 13 residues. CDR3 DNA: TGTGCCAGTGCAACAGGGACAAGCTACGAGCAGTACTTC. The encoded protein is CASATGTSYEQYF.

This chain uses TRBV25-1 with TRBJ1-1; TRBD1 is a possible D gene (6 bases). The CDR3 is 14 residues long. From germline, CDR1 is MGHDK and CDR2 SYGVNS. Between the trimmed V and J ends, which lost 6 bases and 2 bases, there was a span of 13 bases. The CDR3 region is CASRQTGTNTEAFF. The DNA for the CDR3 is TGTGCCAGCAGACAGACAGGTACTAACACTGAAGCTTTCTTT.

The J gene is TRBJ2-7, the V gene TRBV7-2; maybe TRBD1 (6 bases). This CDR3 has 14 amino acids. V was pared by 1 base and J by 2 bases, with 9 bases between. The germline V gene has CDR1 SGHTA and CDR2 FQGNSA. The CDR3 nucleotides are TGTGCCAGCAGCTTAGAAGGGGGACCCTACGAGCAGTACTTC. Encoded protein: CASSLEGGPYEQYF.

The rearrangement joins TRBV10-3 to TRBJ2-1, with TRBD1 identical over 7 bases. The germline gives CDR1 ENHRY, CDR2 SYGVKD. This CDR3 spans 15 amino acids. J was trimmed by 5 bases and V by 6 bases; bases with no gene match: 10. CDR3 bases: TGTGCCATCAGCCCAACTGGGACAGAGGACAATGAGCAGTTCTTC. Protein sequence: CAISPTGTEDNEQFF.

V is TRBV2 and J is TRBJ2-5, with 8 bases fitting TRBD1. Trimming at V came to 5 bases and at J to 4 bases, leaving 9 bases not matched to a gene. Germline values: CDR1 SNHLY, CDR2 FYNNEI. The CDR3 is made up of 15 amino acids. The CDR3, as DNA: TGTGCCAGCAGTCCCGACAGGGGTGGGATAGAGACCCAGTACTTC. It encodes CASSPDRGGIETQYF.

The chain recombines TRBV5-6 with TRBJ1-4, with 7 bases matching TRBD1. Trimming cost V 1 base and J 10 bases; bases outside gene matches: 1. Germline CDR1 reads SGHDT; CDR2 reads YYEEEE. This CDR3 is 12 amino acids long. The CDR3 region is CASSLRQGKLFF. The CDR3 DNA reads as TGTGCCAGCAGCTTGCGACAGGGAAAACTGTTTTTT.

The chain joins TRBV9 to TRBJ1-2, with 9 bases aligning to TRBD1. Trimming removed 3 bases from V and 4 bases from J; junction bases left unmatched: 4. There are 14 residues in the CDR3. From germline, CDR1 is SGDLS and CDR2 YYNGEE. The CDR3 sequence is CASSAGTGLYGYTF. The CDR3 nucleotides read TGTGCCAGCAGCGCGGGGACAGGGCTCTATGGCTACACCTTC.

V and J are TRBV12-5 and TRBJ1-2; D possibly corresponds to TRBD1 (5 bases). This CDR3 contains 15 residues. The V gene lost 5 bases and the J gene lost 6 bases, with 19 bases spanning the gap. Germline V gene lookup returns CDR1 LGHNT and CDR2 FRNRAP. CDR3 DNA: TGTGCTAGTGGTACCGAGGCAGGGCCCTATGATGGCTACACCTTC. It is translated as CASGTEAGPYDGYTF.

The gene calls are TRBV10-3 and TRBJ2-3, with D maybe TRBD2 (6 bases). Germline V lookup: CDR1 ENHRY, CDR2 SYGVKD. CDR3 length: 14 residues. The V and J ends lost 2 bases and 0 bases respectively, with 6 bases between them. The CDR3 sequence: CAISEGGSTDTQYF. The CDR3 DNA reads as TGTGCCATCAGTGAGGGGGGGAGCACAGATACGCAGTATTTT.

The CDR3 loop reads CASSESAAGSGNTIYF. CDR3 sequence (DNA): TGTGCCAGCAGTGAAAGCGCGGCAGGGTCTGGAAACACCATATATTTT. The gene calls are TRBV6-1 and TRBJ1-3; TRBD1 might be the D (5 bases). The CDR3 spans 16 residues. V was cut by 2 bases and J by 1 base, with 12 bases left in between. The germline V gene encodes CDR1 MNHNS and CDR2 SASEGT.

The chain couples TRBV3-1 (or the pseudogene TRBV3-2) to TRBJ2-5, with D possibly TRBD1 on 6 matching bases. Trimming cost V 3 bases and J 0 bases, with 11 bases left between them. Looked up from germline, CDR1 is LGHDT and CDR2 is YNNKEL (reference sequence). The CDR3 spans 15 residues. For the CDR3, the DNA is TGTGCCAGCAGCCATTATGGGACAAACCAAGAGACCCAGTACTTC. Protein product: CASSHYGTNQETQYF.

The chain has TRBV5-5 and TRBJ2-5, with 10 bases fitting TRBD2. This CDR3 region has 16 residues. V trimming: 4 bases; J trimming: 5 bases; junction bases outside the gene matches: 11. Germline CDR1 is SGHKS and CDR2 is YYEKEE (reference sequence). Here the CDR3 DNA reads TGTGCCAGCAGCCTTTTAGCGGGGGGAACTGGGGAGACCCAGTACTTC. Translated: CASSLLAGGTGETQYF. The full variable domain, completed using reference TRBV5-5 and TRBJ2-5, is DAGVTQSPTHLIKTRGQQVTLRCSPISGHKSVSWYQQVLGQGPQFIFQYYEKEERGRGNFPDRFSARQFPNYSSELNVNALLLGDSALYLCASSLLAGGTGETQYFGPGTRLLVL.

The chain carries TRBV5-1 and TRBJ1-1; 8 nucleotides line up with TRBD1. The CDR3 is 15 amino acids. J was trimmed by 4 bases and V by 0 bases; bases with no gene match: 5. Germline V gene lookup returns CDR1 SGHRS and CDR2 YFSETQ. CDR3 in amino acids: CASSLAGQGFTEAFF. In DNA form, the CDR3 reads TGCGCCAGCAGCTTGGCAGGACAGGGATTCACTGAAGCTTTCTTT.

This chain links TRBV6-5 with TRBJ2-7; 7 positions agree with TRBD1. V lost 4 bases, J lost 6 bases, and 9 bases stayed unmatched. The CDR3 length is 14 residues. The germline V gene encodes CDR1 MNHEY and CDR2 SVGAGI. The CDR3: CASSSQGTASEQYF. In nucleotides, the CDR3 is TGTGCCAGCAGTTCACAGGGGACCGCCTCCGAGCAGTACTTC.

This clone came up a few times. This chain links TRBV7-2 with TRBJ2-7, with 8 bases identical to TRBD2. V lost 5 bases and J lost 2; bases outside the gene matches: 2. Germline CDR1 is SGHTA and CDR2 is FQGNSA. CDR3 length: 13 amino acids. The CDR3, as DNA: TGTGCCAGCAGCATGCGGGGGGCCTACGAGCAGTACTTC. This encodes CASSMRGAYEQYF.

The chain links TRBV6-5 to TRBJ1-1; D is undetermined. The length of the CDR3 is 14 residues. Germline loops: CDR1 MNHEY, CDR2 SVGAGI. V lost 2 bases and J lost 2, with 9 bases in between. In nucleotides, the CDR3 is TGTGCCAGCAGTTACGTCCGAGGAAACACTGAAGCTTTCTTT. Translated: CASSYVRGNTEAFF.

The V call is TRBV3-1 (or the pseudogene TRBV3-2), the J call TRBJ2-3; the match to TRBD2 covers 10 bases. J lost 3 bases, V lost 4 bases, and 10 bases had no gene match. Germline V CDR1 and CDR2: LGHDT, YNNKEL (reference sequence). The CDR3 spans 17 residues. CDR3 region: CASSLLSAGGPTDTQYF. The DNA of the CDR3 is TGTGCCAGCAGCCTCCTCTCAGCGGGGGGGCCAACAGATACGCAGTATTTT.

The chain is built from TRBV7-9 and TRBJ2-3; 10 bases are a match to TRBD2. The CDR3 contains 18 residues. Germline V gene data show CDR1 as SEHNR and CDR2 as FQNEAQ (reference sequence). After removal of 5 bases from V and 5 bases from J, the junction contained 16 bases not matched to a gene. CDR3 amino acids: CASSLRGRLAGALDTQYF. The CDR3 nucleotides are TGTGCCAGCAGCCTCCGTGGGCGTCTAGCGGGGGCCCTAGATACGCAGTATTTT.

V gene TRBV7-2 combines with J gene TRBJ2-7; D is perhaps TRBD2 (5 bases). Germline V lookup: CDR1 SGHTA, CDR2 FQGNSA. V was shortened by 0 bases and J by 4 bases, with 10 bases between the two germline ends. CDR3 length: 14 amino acids. This chain's CDR3 is CASSLALGEYEQYF. CDR3 nucleotides: TGTGCCAGCAGCTTAGCGCTCGGGGAATACGAGCAGTACTTC.

The gene calls are TRBV6-5 and TRBJ1-3, with a tentative D call TRBD1 (5 bases). V was trimmed by 7 bases and J by 0 bases, leaving 13 bases between them. Germline V gene data show CDR1 as MNHEY and CDR2 as SVGAGI. This CDR3 comprises 15 residues. CDR3 in DNA: TGTGCCAGCACTGCCGGGGGGTTCTCTGGAAACACCATATATTTT. Translation gives CASTAGGFSGNTIYF.

The chain combines TRBV30 with TRBJ2-2; D remains ambiguous. V lost 0 bases and J lost 8, with 4 bases in between. This CDR3 contains 11 residues. Germline lookup yields CDR1 GTSNPN and CDR2 SVGIG (reference sequence). The CDR3 DNA is TGTGCCTGGAGTGTAATAGGGGAGCTGTTTTTT. Amino acids: CAWSVIGELFF. The full variable domain, in which reference TRBV30 and TRBJ2-2 provide the parts outside the CDR3, is SQTIHQWPATLVQPVGSPLSLECTVEGTSNPNLYWYRQAAGRGLQLLFYSVGIGQISSEVPQNLSASRPQDRQFILSSKKLLLSDSGFYLCAWSVIGELFFGEGSRLTVL.

This clone was seen a few times. The chain uses TRBV19 and TRBJ1-6, with D hard to call. CDR1 is LNHDA, CDR2 SQIVND, per germline (reference sequence). The CDR3 contains 17 residues. Deletions cut 4 bases from V and 7 bases from J, with 20 bases between. The DNA for the CDR3 is TGTGCCAGTAGTACCTCATCAACGAGGGTGAGGAATTCACCCCTCCACTTT. It specifies CASSTSSTRVRNSPLHF. The full variable domain, in which reference TRBV19 and TRBJ1-6 provide the parts outside the CDR3, is DGGITQSPKYLFRKEGQNVTLSCEQNLNHDAMYWYRQDPGQGLRLIYYSQIVNDFQKGDIAEGYSVSREKKESFPLTVTSAQKNPTAFYLCASSTSSTRVRNSPLHFGNGTRLTVT.

The chain links TRBV11-2 to TRBJ2-1; 12 nucleotides align to TRBD2. V lost 5 bases and J lost 4; bases outside the gene matches: 3. From germline, CDR1 is SGHAT and CDR2 FQNNGV. The CDR3 runs 15 residues. The DNA of the CDR3 is TGTGCCAGCAGCCTAGGACTAGCGGGATACAATGAGCAGTTCTTC. It encodes CASSLGLAGYNEQFF.